Below are 10 T cell receptor beta chains sequenced from a single sample in a study of vaccination and CD4 T cells after COVID-19. The Oncomine TCR Beta short-read assay sequenced DNA from cultured CD4+ T cells. TCRdb passed the PCR reads through MiXCR, listing each CDR3 protein once. This sample carries some 14,000 distinct CDR3 sequences, 30% of them seen once, and the ten largest clones take under 20%. These TCRs are of unknown antigen specificity. Specified treatment: roughly 10-day PBMC culture with coronavirus spike peptide pools or control peptides (ViraFEST assay). Sample: cultured CD4+ T cells from blood. All receptors come from a human donor with COVID-19.

This clonotype was found a few times. The chain uses TRBV20-1 and TRBJ1-6, with D maybe TRBD1 (6 bases). The CDR3 contains 15 residues. V lost 3 bases, J lost 7 bases, and 16 bases lay in between. CDR1 and CDR2 (germline): DFQATT, SNEGSKA (reference sequence). In nucleotides, the CDR3 is TGCAGTGCTAGGGGACACTCCTCCAGCAATTCACCCCTCCACTTT. Translation: CSARGHSSSNSPLHF.

This clonotype turned up a few times. The V call is TRBV28, the J call TRBJ1-2; TRBD1 aligns across 7 bases. Germline trimming cut 6 bases from V and 8 bases from J; bases unmatched to any gene: 9. CDR1 is MDHEN, CDR2 SYDVKM, per germline. The CDR3 has 13 residues. CDR3 coding DNA: TGTGCCAGCAGCTTGACAGGGACGGGCGGCTACACCTTC. It yields the protein CASSLTGTGGYTF.

This clonotype was found a few times. V is TRBV7-2 and J is TRBJ1-1, with D hard to call. The CDR3 runs 14 residues. The V end lost 5 bases, the J end lost 4 bases, and 14 bases lay between the germline ends. Germline-derived CDR1 and CDR2 are SGHTA and FQGNSA. The CDR3 here is CASSLPPRSTEAFF. Here the CDR3 DNA reads TGTGCCAGCAGCCTACCCCCACGTAGCACTGAAGCTTTCTTT.

The chain has TRBV6-4 and TRBJ1-1, with a weak D call TRBD1 (6 bases). CDR1 is MRHNA, CDR2 SNTAGT, per germline. The CDR3 is made up of 13 amino acids. Trimming left V 3 bases short and J 5 bases short, with 10 bases between. DNA for the CDR3: TGTGCCAGCAGTGAAGTCAGGGGAACTGAAGCTTTCTTT. This codes for CASSEVRGTEAFF.

This chain joins TRBV7-2 and TRBJ2-1, with D possibly TRBD2 on 5 matching bases. The CDR3 length is 13 residues. The germline V gene encodes CDR1 SGHTA and CDR2 FQGNSA. V lost 0 bases to trimming and J lost 9 bases, with 9 bases between them. The CDR3 nucleotides read TGTGCCAGCAGCTTAGCGGAGGATACTGAGCAGTTCTTC. Its protein is CASSLAEDTEQFF.

A few counts support this clonotype. Relative to the germline gene, one junction end is altered; a read error may explain this. The gene calls are TRBV7-7 and TRBJ2-5, with D perhaps matching TRBD2 (6 bases). The germline CDR1 and CDR2 sequences are SSHAT and FNYEAQ (reference sequence). The CDR3 has 12 residues. CDR3 bases: TGTGCTAGCAGCCCAACGGGAGCGACCCAGTACTTC. Protein: CASSPTGATQYF.

In this sample, this clonotype turned up a few times. The CDR3, as DNA: TGTGCCAGCAGCTTAGCGCAGGGGACTAATGAAAAACTGTTTTTT. Translation: CASSLAQGTNEKLFF. The chain carries TRBV7-9 and TRBJ1-4; a weak D match, TRBD1 (6 bases). The CDR3 runs 15 residues. Germline V gene data show CDR1 as SEHNR and CDR2 as FQNEAQ (reference sequence). Trimming pared 0 bases from V and 2 bases from J, leaving 7 bases between.

In its sample, this clonotype ranks as medium-sized. The V call is TRBV6-1, the J call TRBJ2-2; 9 bases agree with TRBD1. In germline, CDR1 is MNHNS, CDR2 SASEGT. The CDR3 is 16 amino acids. V shed 4 bases, J shed 6 bases, and the junction held 9 bases outside the gene matches. The CDR3 nucleotides are TGTGCCAGCAGTGCACTACCGGGACAGGGCCCCGGGGAGCTGTTTTTT. Translation gives CASSALPGQGPGELFF.

This clonotype showed up just once. The chain combines TRBV27 with TRBJ2-6; TRBD1 might be the D (6 bases). This CDR3 region has 17 residues. Trimming took off 6 bases at V and 1 base at J, with 16 bases between the two ends. Germline V CDR1 and CDR2: MNHEY, SMNVEV (reference sequence). In DNA form, the CDR3 reads TGTGCCAGCAGCACCGGGACGGGACAATCTGGGGCCAACGTCCTGACTTTC. Its translation is CASSTGTGQSGANVLTF.

This clonotype was seen more than once but under ten times. The J gene is TRBJ1-2, the V gene TRBV19; possibly TRBD1 for D (6 bases). The CDR3 covers 16 residues. CDR1 is LNHDA, CDR2 SQIVND, per germline (reference sequence). Deletions cut 4 bases from V and 4 bases from J, with 19 bases between. CDR3 region: CASSTRAQGGFYGYTF. The DNA of the CDR3 is TGTGCCAGTAGTACCCGAGCACAGGGAGGATTCTATGGCTACACCTTC.